This T cell receptor beta chain was documented in a study of cytomegalovirus exposure and HLA in healthy donors. This clone occurred once. Antigen specificity is unknown. Whole-study findings and limits: For most TCR sequences rarity was the rule, although some public TCRs occurred in many donors. Confirmation was obtained in vitro that a few CMV-associated chains are specific for CMV antigens.

The donors were members of the 120-subject validation cohort (separate from the roughly 660-subject first cohort). Data came from immunoSEQ multiplex PCR; TCRdb stores just in-frame clones and leaves some out. Found here are 250,000 to 300,000 clones, around 89% of them singletons; the top ten hold under 0.45%. The CDR3 length is 20 residues. V lost 10 bases and J lost 0; bases outside the gene matches: 24. Looked up from germline, CDR1 is WNHNN and CDR2 is SYGVQD (reference sequence). The V gene is TRBV10-1, the J gene TRBJ2-3, with TRBD2 identical over 8 bases. The source is a woman younger than 35 in good health and CMV-seronegative. Sequenced sample: PBMCs. CDR3 protein: CAKRGGIFIAGHPSTDTQYF. The DNA of the CDR3 is TGCGCCAAGCGAGGCGGTATTTTTATAGCGGGGCACCCTAGCACAGATACGCAGTATTTT.